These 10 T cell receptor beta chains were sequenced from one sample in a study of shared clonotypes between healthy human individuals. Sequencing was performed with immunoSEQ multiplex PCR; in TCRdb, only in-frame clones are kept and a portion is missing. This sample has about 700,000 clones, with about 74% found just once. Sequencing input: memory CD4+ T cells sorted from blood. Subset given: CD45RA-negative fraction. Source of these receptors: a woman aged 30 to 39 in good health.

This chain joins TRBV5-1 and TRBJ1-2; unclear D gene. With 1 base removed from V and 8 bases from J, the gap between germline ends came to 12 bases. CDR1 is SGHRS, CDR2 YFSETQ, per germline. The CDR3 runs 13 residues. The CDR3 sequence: CASSLQRSMGYTF. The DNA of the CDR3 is TGCGCCAGCAGCTTGCAGCGATCTATGGGCTACACCTTC.

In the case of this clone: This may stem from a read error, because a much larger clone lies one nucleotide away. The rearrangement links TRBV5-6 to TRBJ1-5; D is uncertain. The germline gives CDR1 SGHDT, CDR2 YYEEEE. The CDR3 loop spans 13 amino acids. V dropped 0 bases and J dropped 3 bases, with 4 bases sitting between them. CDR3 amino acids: CASSLGDNQPQHF. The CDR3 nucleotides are TGTGCCAGCAGCTTGGGGGACAATCAGCCCCAGCATTTT.

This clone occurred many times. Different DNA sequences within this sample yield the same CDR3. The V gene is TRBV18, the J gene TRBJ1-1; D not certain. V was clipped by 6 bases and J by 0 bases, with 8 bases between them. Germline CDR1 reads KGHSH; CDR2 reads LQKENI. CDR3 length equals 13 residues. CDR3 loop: CASSPGLNTEAFF. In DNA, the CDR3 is TGTGCCAGCTCCCCTGGACTGAACACTGAAGCTTTCTTT.

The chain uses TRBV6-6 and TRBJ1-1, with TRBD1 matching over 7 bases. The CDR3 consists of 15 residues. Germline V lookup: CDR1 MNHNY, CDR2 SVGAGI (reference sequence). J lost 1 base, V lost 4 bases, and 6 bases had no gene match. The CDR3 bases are TGTGCCAGCAGTTTCCCCGGACAGGCGAACACTGAAGCTTTCTTT. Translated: CASSFPGQANTEAFF.

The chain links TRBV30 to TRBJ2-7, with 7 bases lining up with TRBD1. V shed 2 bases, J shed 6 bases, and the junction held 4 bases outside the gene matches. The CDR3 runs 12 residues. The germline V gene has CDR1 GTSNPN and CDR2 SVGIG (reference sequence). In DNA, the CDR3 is TGTGCCTGGAGTCCAGGGGGTGCCGAGCAGTACTTC. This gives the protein CAWSPGGAEQYF. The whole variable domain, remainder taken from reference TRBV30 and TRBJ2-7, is SQTIHQWPATLVQPVGSPLSLECTVEGTSNPNLYWYRQAAGRGLQLLFYSVGIGQISSEVPQNLSASRPQDRQFILSSKKLLLSDSGFYLCAWSPGGAEQYFGPGTRLTVT.

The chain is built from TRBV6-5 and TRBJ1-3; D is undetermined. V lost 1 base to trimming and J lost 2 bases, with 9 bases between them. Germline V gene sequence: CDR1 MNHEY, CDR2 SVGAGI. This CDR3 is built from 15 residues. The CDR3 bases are TGTGCCAGCAGTTACTTCGGGAACGCTGGAAACACCATATATTTT. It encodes CASSYFGNAGNTIYF.

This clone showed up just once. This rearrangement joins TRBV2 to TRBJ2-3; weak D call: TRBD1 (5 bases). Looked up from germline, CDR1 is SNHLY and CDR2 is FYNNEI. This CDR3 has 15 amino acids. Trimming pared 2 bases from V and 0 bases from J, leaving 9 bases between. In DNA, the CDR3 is TGTGCCAGCAGTGAATGGGCAGGGAGCACAGATACGCAGTATTTT. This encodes CASSEWAGSTDTQYF.

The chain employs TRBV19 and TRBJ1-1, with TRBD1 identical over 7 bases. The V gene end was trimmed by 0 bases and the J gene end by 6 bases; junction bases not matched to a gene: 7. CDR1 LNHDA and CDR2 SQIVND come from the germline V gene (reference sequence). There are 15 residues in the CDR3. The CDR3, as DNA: TGTGCCAGTAGTATAGATAGGACAGGACGAGCTGAAGCTTTCTTT. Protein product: CASSIDRTGRAEAFF.

The CDR3 spells CSVAKTLMNTEAFF. The CDR3 DNA reads TGCAGCGTTGCAAAGACACTGATGAACACTGAAGCTTTCTTT. The V gene is TRBV29-1, the J gene TRBJ1-1; D is uncertain. Trimming took off 4 bases at V and 0 bases at J, with 12 bases between the two ends. This CDR3 spans 14 amino acids. Germline V CDR1 and CDR2: SQVTM, ANQGSEA.

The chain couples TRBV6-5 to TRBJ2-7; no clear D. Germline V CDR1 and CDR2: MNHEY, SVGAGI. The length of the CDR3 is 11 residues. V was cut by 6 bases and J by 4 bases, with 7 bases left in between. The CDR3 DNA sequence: TGTGCCAGCAGAGCCTCTTACGAGCAGTACTTC. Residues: CASRASYEQYF.